Presented here are 7 T cell receptor beta chains from one specimen sequenced in a study of shared clonotypes between healthy human individuals. The protocol was immunoSEQ multiplex PCR, while the TCRdb copy is restricted to in-frame clones and leaves out a portion. Of 2 million to 2.5 million clones in the sample, about 94% are singletons; the top ten hold roughly 0.13%. Sequencing was carried out using naive CD4+ T cells sorted from blood. Sample subset: CD45RA+ positively selected. Source of these receptors: a man aged 18 to 35 in good health.

In the case of this clone: Other DNA sequences in this sample translate to the same CDR3. This rearrangement joins TRBV11-3 to TRBJ2-3, with D possibly being TRBD2 (5 bases). CDR1 SGHNT and CDR2 YENEEA come from the germline V gene. V lost 1 base, J lost 4 bases, and 9 bases lay in between. The CDR3 contains 14 residues. The CDR3 bases are TGTGCCAGCAGCTTAGGCCGGGGATCAGATACGCAGTATTTT. It translates to CASSLGRGSDTQYF.

This clone was seen only once. This chain links TRBV5-1 with TRBJ2-7; the D is unclear. The V end lost 0 bases, the J end lost 2 bases, and 6 bases lay between the germline ends. The length of the CDR3 is 13 residues. Germline CDR1 is SGHRS and CDR2 is YFSETQ. CDR3 nucleotide sequence: TGCGCCAGCAGCTTGGAAACCACCTACGAGCAGTACTTC. Encoded protein: CASSLETTYEQYF.

The chain is built from TRBV9 and TRBJ1-5; D remains unclear. V was cut by 0 bases and J by 6 bases, with 7 bases left in between. Germline lookup yields CDR1 SGDLS and CDR2 YYNGEE. The CDR3 length is 13 residues. This CDR3 reads CASSVGISQPQHF. The CDR3 DNA reads TGTGCCAGCAGCGTAGGTATTAGTCAGCCCCAGCATTTT.

The CDR3 region has the DNA TGTGCCAGCAGCCCAGAGGGGGCAACAGCCAATCAGCCCCAGCATTTT. Amino acid sequence: CASSPEGATANQPQHF. This chain joins TRBV9 and TRBJ1-5, with TRBD1 matching 7 bases. Germline-derived CDR1 and CDR2 are SGDLS and YYNGEE. V was pared by 4 bases and J by 3 bases, with 10 bases of the junction left unmatched. This CDR3 is built from 16 residues.

The V call is TRBV27, the J call TRBJ1-2; 7 nucleotides align to TRBD1. CDR1 is MNHEY and CDR2 is SMNVEV in the germline V gene (reference sequence). V lost 6 bases, J lost 4 bases, and 5 bases stayed unmatched. The CDR3 length is 13 residues. The DNA of the CDR3 is TGTGCCAGCAGGCCCCCAGGGGGCTATGGCTACACCTTC. It specifies CASRPPGGYGYTF.

The chain has TRBV30 and TRBJ2-5, with a weak D call TRBD2 (6 bases). This CDR3 spans 13 amino acids. Germline-derived CDR1 and CDR2 are GTSNPN and SVGIG (reference sequence). The CDR3 spells CDRPKEFLGRKYF. The CDR3 region has the DNA TGTGATCGGCCAAAGGAATTCCTCGGGAGAAAGTACTTC. The variable domain in full, completed from reference TRBV30 and TRBJ2-5, reads SQTIHQWPATLVQPVGSPLSLECTVEGTSNPNLYWYRQAAGRGLQLLFYSVGIGQISSEVPQNLSASRPQDRQFILSSKKLLLSDSGFYLCDRPKEFLGRKYFGPGTRLLVL.

The CDR3 DNA reads as TGTGCCAGCAGTTGGGGAAGTACTGAAAAACTGTTTTTT. As protein: CASSWGSTEKLFF. This chain uses TRBV6-1 with TRBJ1-4; D is unclear. The V gene lost 5 bases and the J gene lost 7 bases, with 11 bases spanning the gap. CDR1 and CDR2 (germline): MNHNS, SASEGT. The CDR3 loop spans 13 amino acids.